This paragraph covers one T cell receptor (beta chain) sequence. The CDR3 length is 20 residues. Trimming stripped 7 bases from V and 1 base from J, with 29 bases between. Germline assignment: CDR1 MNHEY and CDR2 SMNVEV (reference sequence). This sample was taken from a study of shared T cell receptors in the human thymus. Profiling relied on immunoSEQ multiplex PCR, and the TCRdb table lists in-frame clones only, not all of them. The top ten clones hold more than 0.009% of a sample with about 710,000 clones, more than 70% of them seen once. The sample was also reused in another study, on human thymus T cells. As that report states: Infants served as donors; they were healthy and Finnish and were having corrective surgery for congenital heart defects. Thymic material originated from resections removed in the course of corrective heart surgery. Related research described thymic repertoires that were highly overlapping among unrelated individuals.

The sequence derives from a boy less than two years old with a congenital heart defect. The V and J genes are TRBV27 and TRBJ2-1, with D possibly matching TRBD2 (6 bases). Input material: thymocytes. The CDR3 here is CASIKAGKGLADRSYNEQFF. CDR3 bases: TGTGCCAGCATTAAGGCGGGGAAGGGACTTGCGGACCGTTCCTACAATGAGCAGTTCTTC.